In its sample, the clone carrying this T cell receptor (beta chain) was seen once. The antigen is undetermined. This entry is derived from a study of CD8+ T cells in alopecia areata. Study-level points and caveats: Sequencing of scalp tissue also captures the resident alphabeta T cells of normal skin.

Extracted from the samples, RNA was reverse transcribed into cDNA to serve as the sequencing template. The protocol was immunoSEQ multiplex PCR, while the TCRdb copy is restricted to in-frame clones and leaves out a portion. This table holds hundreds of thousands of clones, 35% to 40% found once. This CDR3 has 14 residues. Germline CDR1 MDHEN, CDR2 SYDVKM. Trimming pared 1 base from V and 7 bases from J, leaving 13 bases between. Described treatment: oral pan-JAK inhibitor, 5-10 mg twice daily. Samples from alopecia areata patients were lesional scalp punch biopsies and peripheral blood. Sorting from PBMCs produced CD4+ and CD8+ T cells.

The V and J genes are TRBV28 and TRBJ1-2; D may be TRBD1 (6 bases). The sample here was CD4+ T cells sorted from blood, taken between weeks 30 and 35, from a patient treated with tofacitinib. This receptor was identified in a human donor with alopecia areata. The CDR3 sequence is CASSLYPTGSGYTF. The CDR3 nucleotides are TGTGCCAGCAGTTTATACCCCACAGGGAGTGGCTACACCTTC.